A selection of T cell receptor beta chains follows, all from one sample in a study of cytomegalovirus exposure and HLA in healthy donors. Clones were read by immunoSEQ multiplex PCR, and TCRdb kept only the in-frame ones, dropping some. The table shows 100,000 to 150,000 clones, with around 75% occurring only once. Sequencing was performed on PBMCs. These receptors were obtained from a woman aged 35 to 49 in good health and CMV-seropositive. Each CDR3 is given with its conserved first and last residue. Fields, in order: J gene, V gene, D gene, clone size, CDR3 DNA, CDR3 protein. A D gene is named only where the DNA matches it firmly. Clone size is shown for a subset of rows, as once, few, many or a class of expanded clone.

J: TRBJ2-7
V: TRBV15
D: TRBD1
size: -
DNA: TGTGCCACCAGCAGAGCAGGGACAGGCACCCCCTACGAGCAGTACTTC
CDR3: CATSRAGTGTPYEQYF

J: TRBJ2-3
V: TRBV7-3
D: -
size: -
DNA: TGTGCCAGCAGCTTAACCCCTAGGAGTAGCGGAAACACAGATACGCAGTATTTT
CDR3: CASSLTPRSSGNTDTQYF

J: TRBJ1-6
V: TRBV30
D: TRBD1
size: few
DNA: TGTGCCTGGAGGGGACAGGGAAGTTTAGAACCCCTCCACTTT
CDR3: CAWRGQGSLEPLHF

J: TRBJ2-2
V: TRBV9
D: -
size: -
DNA: TGTGCCAGCAGCCCTGTGCCCCAGTTACCCGGGGAGCTGTTTTTT
CDR3: CASSPVPQLPGELFF

J: TRBJ1-5
V: TRBV27
D: -
size: -
DNA: TGTGCCAGCAGCCCGACAGATACGACCAATCAGCCCCAGCATTTT
CDR3: CASSPTDTTNQPQHF

J: TRBJ1-5
V: TRBV6-5
D: TRBD1
size: -
DNA: TGTGCCAGCAGGGGGACAGGGTCGGGCAATCAGCCCCAGCATTTT
CDR3: CASRGTGSGNQPQHF

J: TRBJ1-1
V: TRBV27
D: -
size: once
DNA: TGTGCCAGCAGTATAGGGCCGGGGGTCACTGAAGCTTTCTTT
CDR3: CASSIGPGVTEAFF

J: TRBJ2-3
V: TRBV6-5
D: -
size: -
DNA: TGTGCCAGCAGTAGGACTTCTATCACAGATACGCAGTATTTT
CDR3: CASSRTSITDTQYF

J: TRBJ2-2
V: TRBV19
D: TRBD1
size: -
DNA: TGTGCCTCCCAGAAGGGACAGGGGCGATTTACGAACACCGGGGAGCTGTTTTTT
CDR3: CASQKGQGRFTNTGELFF

J: TRBJ2-7
V: TRBV30
D: TRBD1
size: -
DNA: TGTGCCTGGGGGCGACAGGGGGATGTGGACGAGCAGTACTTC
CDR3: CAWGRQGDVDEQYF

J: TRBJ2-1
V: TRBV15
D: -
size: -
DNA: TGTGCCACCAGCAGAGATAGGGGGGGGCGGTACAATGAGCAGTTCTTC
CDR3: CATSRDRGGRYNEQFF